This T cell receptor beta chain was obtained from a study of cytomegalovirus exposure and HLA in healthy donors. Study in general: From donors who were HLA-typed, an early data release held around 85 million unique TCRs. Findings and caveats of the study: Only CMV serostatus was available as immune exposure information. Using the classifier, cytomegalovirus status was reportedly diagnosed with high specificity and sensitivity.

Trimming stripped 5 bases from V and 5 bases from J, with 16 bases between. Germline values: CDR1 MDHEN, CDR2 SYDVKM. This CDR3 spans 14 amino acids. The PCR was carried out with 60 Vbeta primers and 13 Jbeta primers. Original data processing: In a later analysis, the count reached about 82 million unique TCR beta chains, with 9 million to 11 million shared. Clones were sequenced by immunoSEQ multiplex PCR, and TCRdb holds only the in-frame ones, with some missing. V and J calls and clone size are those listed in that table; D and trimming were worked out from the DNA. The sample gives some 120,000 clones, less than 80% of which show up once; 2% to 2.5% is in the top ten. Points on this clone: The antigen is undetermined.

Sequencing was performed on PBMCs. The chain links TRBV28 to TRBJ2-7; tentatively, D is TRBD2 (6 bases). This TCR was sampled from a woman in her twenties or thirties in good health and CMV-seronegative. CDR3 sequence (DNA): TGTGCCAGCAGTCCCCCCCGGGACTTAAACGAGCAGTACTTC. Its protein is CASSPPRDLNEQYF.